The present TCR beta chain was sequenced within a study of T cell responses to AZD1222 COVID-19 vaccine. TCRdb's copy holds only in-frame clones and misses some; the assay was immunoSEQ multiplex PCR. Of roughly 76,000 clones listed, 86% were seen once; the top ten hold over 2%. The V gene's germline CDR1 is SGHRS and CDR2 YFSETQ. After removal of 4 bases from V and 6 bases from J, the junction contained 8 bases not matched to a gene. The CDR3 has 16 amino acids. This receptor was taken from an adult in good health. This sample comprised peripheral blood, obtained on day 0 of AZD1222 vaccination. V is TRBV5-1 and J is TRBJ2-5; TRBD2 agrees at 14 bases. The chain's CDR3 is CASSDGTSGRSKTQYF. CDR3 nucleotides: TGCGCCAGCAGCGACGGGACTAGCGGGAGATCGAAGACCCAGTACTTC.